A selection of T cell receptor beta chains follows, all from one sample in a study of identical twins. TCRdb re-called the 5' RACE reads with MiXCR, one entry per CDR3 protein. The sample includes 450,000 to 650,000 distinct CDR3 sequences, around 9.6% of them seen just once. The sample was also linked to a second study, of yellow fever vaccine responses in identical twins.

The specimen sequenced was PBMCs. Receptors were obtained from a woman between 18 and 29 years old in good health. The conserved cysteine and the conserved F or W are not part of the CDR3 here. A D gene is named only where the DNA matches it firmly. Rows give clone size only sometimes, using once, few, many, or a class for an expanded clone.

clone size,D gene,V gene,CDR3 protein
few,.,TRBV6-5,ASSFLREGNEQF
many,TRBD2,TRBV27,ASSSTSGGAVETQY
many,TRBD1,TRBV30,AWSVDRDNEQY
.,TRBD1,TRBV6-2/TRBV6-3,ASLSGQPYEQY
.,TRBD1,TRBV28,ASRRQGGTYEQY
few,.,TRBV24-1,ATSAPRRQPSIAKNIQY
.,.,TRBV5-1,ASSLASSADEQY
many,.,TRBV4-3,ASSQSRGTDTQY
many,TRBD2,TRBV29-1,SVEEPRSGRYEQY
many,.,TRBV20-1,SARKLNTEAF
few,TRBD2,TRBV7-7,ASSLGSVGAGGPYYEQY
few,TRBD2,TRBV7-2,ASSFGGGRQY
few,.,TRBV27,ASSWDRVAGGHYEQY
.,.,TRBV29-1,SVVNTEAF
.,.,TRBV2,ASKNQGQGYEQY
few,.,TRBV4-2,ASSQDISRLGTEAF
.,TRBD1,TRBV6-1,ASRMTGVTDTQY